These 27 T cell receptor beta chains originate from one sample sequenced in a study of CD8 T cells in Susac syndrome (dated by TCRdb to between 2018 and 2021). Preparation of the library involved the immunoSEQ multiplex PCR assay. RNA was extracted with the RNeasy kit and roughly 0.45 to 1 ug was reverse transcribed using random hexamers. TCRdb reanalyzed the raw reads on its own, using fastp at Q25 for trimming and MiXCR for clone calling, and kept in-frame beta chains. Each entry is one CDR3 protein sequence, shown with its most common DNA and genes. The table for this sample lists 150,000 to 180,000 distinct CDR3 sequences; over 85% of them were counted only once. The top ten clones comprise over 0.2% of the sample. The source material was CD8+ T cells from PBMCs. The source is a human donor with multiple sclerosis.

The V gene is TRBV7-8, the J gene TRBJ2-7; possibly TRBD2 for D (5 bases). The CDR3 loop spans 17 amino acids. The V end lost 0 bases, the J end lost 3 bases, and 18 bases lay between the germline ends. In germline, CDR1 is SGHVS, CDR2 FQNEAQ. This CDR3 is CASSLAARMRENYEQYF. DNA of the CDR3: TGTGCCAGCAGCTTAGCCGCCCGTATGAGGGAGAACTACGAGCAGTACTTC.

This clonotype was counted once. V usage is TRBV27 and J usage is TRBJ2-6; D gene ambiguous. The CDR3 runs to 14 residues. Germline V gene sequence: CDR1 MNHEY, CDR2 SMNVEV (reference sequence). Trimming left V 8 bases short and J 1 base short, with 9 bases between. CDR3 region: CASAPKSGANVLTF. DNA for the CDR3: TGTGCCAGCGCGCCCAAATCTGGGGCCAACGTCCTGACTTTC. The full variable domain, rest sourced from reference TRBV27 and TRBJ2-6, is EAQVTQNPRYLITVTGKKLTVTCSQNMNHEYMSWYRQDPGLGLRQIYYSMNVEVTDKGDVPEGYKVSRKEKRNFPLILESPSPNQTSLYFCASAPKSGANVLTFGAGSRLTVL.

The V gene is TRBV15, the J gene TRBJ1-6, with 8 bases matching TRBD1. Germline V lookup: CDR1 LNHNV, CDR2 YYDKDF (reference sequence). The CDR3 runs to 16 residues. V shed 5 bases, J shed 0 bases, and the junction held 3 bases outside the gene matches. CDR3 amino acids: CATSGDRSSYNSPLHF. The CDR3 DNA reads as TGTGCCACCAGCGGGGACAGGAGCTCCTATAATTCACCCCTCCACTTT.

The chain is built from TRBV27 and TRBJ2-3; D is perhaps TRBD2 (6 bases). Germline CDR1 reads MNHEY; CDR2 reads SMNVEV (reference sequence). V was cut by 2 bases and J by 6 bases, with 12 bases left in between. There are 14 residues in the CDR3. CDR3 residues: CASSLAEGWDTQYF. CDR3 nucleotides: TGTGCCAGCAGTTTAGCGGAGGGATGGGATACGCAGTATTTT.

The chain employs TRBV20-1 and TRBJ1-1; D not certain. V lost 6 bases, J lost 5 bases, and 16 bases lay in between. Germline lookup yields CDR1 DFQATT and CDR2 SNEGSKA (reference sequence). CDR3 length: 13 residues. CDR3 sequence: CSARRGSETEAFF. CDR3 sequence (DNA): TGCAGTGCCCGACGGGGAAGTGAAACTGAAGCTTTCTTT.

This chain links TRBV28 with TRBJ2-6, with 7 positions matching TRBD1. Germline V gene data show CDR1 as MDHEN and CDR2 as SYDVKM. This CDR3 has 18 residues. The J segment lost 4 bases and the V segment lost 4 bases, leaving 13 bases of the junction unmatched. The CDR3 DNA reads TGTGCCAGCAGTTCGCCAAGATTACAGGGGCAAGGGGCCAACGTCCTGACTTTC. Amino acids: CASSSPRLQGQGANVLTF.

This clonotype has a single count. The chain employs TRBV6-5 and TRBJ1-5; D is perhaps TRBD1 (5 bases). This CDR3 has 14 residues. Germline CDR1 reads MNHEY; CDR2 reads SVGAGI. Trimming shortened V by 5 bases and J by 3 bases, and 11 bases separated the two germline ends. CDR3 amino acids: CASSLGEYNQPQHF. In nucleotides, the CDR3 is TGTGCCAGCAGTCTGGGGGAGTACAATCAGCCCCAGCATTTT.

This sequence joins TRBV23-1 and TRBJ2-6, with D possibly being TRBD1 or TRBD2 (6 bases each). TRBV23-1 is given ORF status, its function remaining uncertain. This CDR3 region has 17 residues. The V and J ends lost 9 bases and 0 bases respectively, with 18 bases between them. In nucleotides, the CDR3 is TGCGCCAGGGTTCTCGGGGGCACCTGCTCTGGGGCCAACGTCCTGACTTTC. This gives the protein CARVLGGTCSGANVLTF.

This chain links TRBV4-2 with TRBJ2-3; perhaps TRBD1 as D (7 bases). The ends were cut back, 8 bases at V and 6 bases at J, with 24 bases in the middle. Germline V gene sequence: CDR1 LGHNA, CDR2 YNFKEQ. This CDR3 spans 16 amino acids. The CDR3 bases are TGTGCCAGCGCCCGGCGGGACAGTTACCCCAGGGATACGCAGTATTTT. Its translation: CASARRDSYPRDTQYF.

The count of this clonotype is one. The J gene is TRBJ2-7, the V gene TRBV30, with unresolved D. The CDR3 covers 11 residues. V was shortened by 5 bases and J by 4 bases, with 9 bases between the two germline ends. Looked up from germline, CDR1 is GTSNPN and CDR2 is SVGIG (reference sequence). The CDR3 spells CAWLDGYEQYF. The CDR3 DNA reads TGTGCCTGGCTGGACGGGTACGAGCAGTACTTC.

This rearrangement joins TRBV3-1 to TRBJ2-2; D is unresolved. This CDR3 comprises 13 residues. CDR1 and CDR2 from the germline V gene are LGHDT and YNNKEL (reference sequence). Trimming left V 4 bases short and J 4 bases short, with 7 bases between. Written as DNA, the CDR3 is TGTGCCAGCAGCCCCCTTTTCACCGGGGAGCTGTTTTTT. It codes for CASSPLFTGELFF.

The J gene is TRBJ2-4, the V gene TRBV11-1; the D gene is possibly TRBD2 (5 bases). V lost 2 bases and J lost 1, with 9 bases in between. The germline gives CDR1 SGHAT, CDR2 FQDESV (reference sequence). The CDR3 loop spans 15 amino acids. The CDR3 DNA reads as TGTGCCAGCAGCTTAAATCGCGGGGCCAAAAACATTCAGTACTTC. Amino acids: CASSLNRGAKNIQYF.

The chain links TRBV11-2 to TRBJ2-3, with 9 bases matching TRBD2. The CDR3 is 18 residues long. Germline V gene data show CDR1 as SGHAT and CDR2 as FQNNGV. V lost 1 base, J lost 3 bases, and 11 bases stayed unmatched. The CDR3 reads CASSLGSGGHPRTDTQYF. In nucleotides, the CDR3 is TGTGCCAGCAGCTTAGGTAGCGGGGGCCATCCACGGACAGATACGCAGTATTTT.

This clonotype was detected only once. The chain joins TRBV29-1 to TRBJ1-2; TRBD1 is a possible D gene (6 bases). The CDR3 is made up of 13 amino acids. V was cut by 3 bases and J by 6 bases, with 14 bases left in between. The germline gives CDR1 SQVTM, CDR2 ANQGSEA. This CDR3 is CSVDEGVWHGYTF. The CDR3, as DNA: TGCAGCGTTGATGAGGGGGTCTGGCATGGCTACACCTTC.

V usage is TRBV27 and J usage is TRBJ2-7; TRBD2 matches 8 bases. The CDR3 runs to 14 residues. Trimming removed 5 bases from V and 2 bases from J; junction bases left unmatched: 5. Germline V gene sequence: CDR1 MNHEY, CDR2 SMNVEV (reference sequence). CDR3 residues: CASSRGGIAYEQYF. The DNA of the CDR3 is TGTGCCAGCAGTCGGGGGGGAATCGCCTACGAGCAGTACTTC.

V is TRBV12-5 and J is TRBJ2-4, with 8 bases that match TRBD1. This CDR3 region has 15 residues. V trimming: 2 bases; J trimming: 7 bases; junction bases outside the gene matches: 7. Germline assignment: CDR1 LGHNT and CDR2 FRNRAP. The CDR3 region is CASGLTGGYENIQYF. The CDR3 DNA reads TGTGCTAGTGGTTTGACAGGGGGGTACGAGAACATTCAGTACTTC.

This clonotype was picked up one time. The J gene is TRBJ2-2, the V gene TRBV30, with 8 positions matching TRBD1. This CDR3 has 14 amino acids. Looked up from germline, CDR1 is GTSNPN and CDR2 is SVGIG (reference sequence). The CDR3 sequence is CASGQELNTGELFF. DNA of the CDR3: TGTGCTTCGGGACAGGAGTTAAACACCGGGGAGCTGTTTTTT.

The DNA for the CDR3 is TGTGCCAGCAGTTTCGAGGAACAGGGTGGGGCAGATACGCAGTATTTT. It translates to CASSFEEQGGADTQYF. The chain is built from TRBV28 and TRBJ2-3; TRBD1 is a possible D gene (6 bases). CDR1 is MDHEN and CDR2 is SYDVKM in the germline V gene. CDR3 length: 16 residues. V lost 3 bases and J lost 4, with 17 bases in between.

V usage is TRBV27 and J usage is TRBJ1-1; 7 bases align to TRBD1. CDR3 length equals 16 residues. Germline CDR1 MNHEY, CDR2 SMNVEV (reference sequence). V was clipped by 2 bases and J by 1 base; unmatched bases: 7. CDR3 in DNA: TGTGCCAGCAGTTTAACACAGGGGACTTGGAACACTGAAGCTTTCTTT. It codes for CASSLTQGTWNTEAFF.

V is TRBV7-9 and J is TRBJ1-4; D remains unclear. CDR3 length: 11 residues. Germline assignment: CDR1 SEHNR and CDR2 FQNEAQ (reference sequence). The V gene lost 7 bases and the J gene lost 4 bases, with 4 bases spanning the gap. For the CDR3, the DNA is TGTGCCAGCACACTTAATGAAAAACTGTTTTTT. It is translated as CASTLNEKLFF.

This chain connects TRBV7-9 to TRBJ2-7; maybe TRBD1 (6 bases). The CDR3 extends over 13 amino acids. Trimming cost V 5 bases and J 6 bases, with 14 bases left between them. CDR1 is SEHNR and CDR2 is FQNEAQ in the germline V gene (reference sequence). The DNA for the CDR3 is TGTGCCAGCAGCCCCCCAGGGGTTGTCGAGCAGTACTTC. It encodes CASSPPGVVEQYF.

The chain links TRBV3-1 to TRBJ1-6, with D unresolved. The germline V and J ends were trimmed by 0 bases and 8 bases, with 5 bases remaining between them. The CDR3 loop spans 13 amino acids. Germline loops: CDR1 LGHDT, CDR2 YNNKEL (reference sequence). CDR3 coding DNA: TGTGCCAGCAGCCAAGATCGGGATTCACCCCTCCACTTT. Translated, it gives CASSQDRDSPLHF.

The CDR3, as DNA: TGTGCCAGCAGCTTGGGGAGGGGATTTTACGAGCAGTACTTC. It codes for CASSLGRGFYEQYF. The chain uses TRBV5-6 and TRBJ2-7; TRBD2 might be the D (6 bases). Trimming cost V 0 bases and J 4 bases, with 11 bases left between them. Germline V CDR1 and CDR2: SGHDT, YYEEEE. The CDR3 sequence is 14 residues long.

This clonotype was observed once. The chain links TRBV12-3 or TRBV12-4 to TRBJ1-2; D is unresolved. Trimming pared 5 bases from V and 10 bases from J, leaving 11 bases between. The CDR3 sequence is 11 residues long. CDR3 loop: CASSLGQPYTF. The CDR3 DNA follows: TGTGCCAGCAGTCTGGGCCAGCCCTACACCTTC.

This chain links TRBV4-2 with TRBJ2-1; 10 nucleotides match TRBD2. The germline V gene encodes CDR1 LGHNA and CDR2 YNFKEQ. This CDR3 is built from 15 residues. J lost 3 bases, V lost 3 bases, and 2 bases had no gene match. The CDR3 spells CASSQLAGDYNEQFF. The CDR3 nucleotides read TGTGCCAGCAGCCAGCTAGCGGGGGACTACAATGAGCAGTTCTTC.

The chain has TRBV13 and TRBJ2-7; D not certain. The CDR3 has 14 amino acids. Germline-derived CDR1 and CDR2 are PRHDT and FYEKMQ (reference sequence). Trimming removed 1 base at V and 1 base at J, with 8 bases between. CDR3 DNA sequence: TGTGCCAGCAGCTTAGCCGATCATTCCTACGAGCAGTACTTC. Translation: CASSLADHSYEQYF.

This sequence joins TRBV2 and TRBJ1-2; no reliable D call. Trimming took 2 bases from V and 4 from J, leaving 23 bases between them. The length of the CDR3 is 18 residues. CDR1 SNHLY and CDR2 FYNNEI come from the germline V gene. CDR3 coding DNA: TGTGCCAGCAGTGAAACGGGGTCAGCAGCCGAAGGTTTCTATGGCTACACCTTC. It yields the protein CASSETGSAAEGFYGYTF.